The 23 T cell receptor beta chains listed next were all sequenced from one sample in a study of blood T cell repertoires in COVID-19 (dated by TCRdb to 2018 to 2020). Library method: the immunoSEQ multiplex PCR assay. This immuneACCESS table, as held by TCRdb, lists in-frame sequences with V and J called but not all clones. Of the missing ones, under half trace to an unresolved V gene in checked studies; the others have no known cause. The sample contains tens of thousands of clones, 60% to 85% of them found a single time. Clones ranked in the top ten supply under 50% of the sample. Sequenced: peripheral blood. The receptors shown here come from a human donor in a cohort sampled during active COVID-19.

The V and J genes are TRBV4-3 and TRBJ2-7, with TRBD2 matching over 11 bases. CDR3 size: 17 residues. J gave up 0 bases and V 6 bases, and 10 bases lay outside the gene matches. Germline CDR1 reads LGHNA; CDR2 reads YSLEER. The CDR3 region is CASSRLLLAGDSYEQYF. CDR3 coding DNA: TGCGCCAGCAGTCGCCTATTACTAGCGGGAGACTCCTACGAGCAGTACTTC.

Here the CDR3 reads CASSLVGARGEKLFF. DNA of the CDR3: TGTGCCAGCAGTTTAGTCGGCGCCCGCGGTGAAAAACTGTTTTTT. The V gene is TRBV28, the J gene TRBJ1-4; D unresolved. CDR1 MDHEN and CDR2 SYDVKM come from the germline V gene. The CDR3 sequence is 15 residues long. V was trimmed by 2 bases and J by 7 bases, leaving 14 bases between them.

This clone showed up just a few times. The chain is built from TRBV9 and TRBJ2-1; 13 bases line up with TRBD2. The CDR3 loop spans 20 amino acids. V trimming: 3 bases; J trimming: 3 bases; junction bases outside the gene matches: 15. Germline V CDR1 and CDR2: SGDLS, YYNGEE. CDR3 sequence (DNA): TGTGCCAGCAGCGACGGGATCGAGGGGACTAGCGGGGCGGACTACAATGAGCAGTTCTTC. Translation: CASSDGIEGTSGADYNEQFF.

The chain recombines TRBV7-2 with TRBJ2-3; 11 bases agree with TRBD2. The CDR3 covers 17 residues. V gave up 2 bases and J gave up 3 bases; unmatched junction bases: 7. Per the germline V gene, CDR1 is SGHTA and CDR2 is FQGNSA. The chain's CDR3 is CASSLQWASGRTDTQYF. Here the CDR3 DNA reads TGTGCCAGCAGCTTACAGTGGGCTAGCGGGAGGACAGATACGCAGTATTTT.

The chain links TRBV10-3 to TRBJ2-7; no reliable D call. In germline, CDR1 is ENHRY, CDR2 SYGVKD. The length of the CDR3 is 11 residues. V shed 9 bases and J shed 6 bases, with 12 bases lying between them. CDR3 sequence reads: CAMSTQSEQYF. The CDR3 DNA reads as TGTGCCATGAGCACGCAATCCGAGCAGTACTTC.

The genes are TRBV19 and TRBJ1-1; D gene ambiguous. This CDR3 has 16 residues. CDR1 and CDR2 from the germline V gene are LNHDA and SQIVND (reference sequence). V gave up 1 base and J gave up 3 bases, with 15 bases separating them. The DNA for the CDR3 is TGTGCCAGTAGTATAGGGGCCAACCAAGCGGACACTGAAGCTTTCTTT. Protein sequence: CASSIGANQADTEAFF.

This chain links TRBV11-3 with TRBJ2-2; D is perhaps TRBD1 (6 bases). From germline, CDR1 is SGHNT and CDR2 YENEEA. V lost 3 bases and J lost 6, with 11 bases in between. The CDR3 has 14 residues. CDR3 DNA sequence: TGTGCCAGCAGCTTCGGACAGAGCTCCGGGGAGCTGTTTTTT. Translation gives CASSFGQSSGELFF.

The CDR3 region has the DNA TGTGCCAGCAGTATAACCGGGACAGGGTTAGAGACCCAGTACTTC. It encodes CASSITGTGLETQYF. The chain employs TRBV6-5 and TRBJ2-5; 9 bases map to TRBD1. The CDR3 sequence is 15 residues long. V shed 5 bases and J 4 bases; nucleotides not matched to a gene: 8. In germline, CDR1 is MNHEY, CDR2 SVGAGI.

The CDR3 protein is CASSFGGYTDTQYF. The CDR3 coding sequence is TGTGCCAGCAGTTTCGGCGGTTACACAGATACGCAGTATTTT. This chain connects TRBV9 to TRBJ2-3, with D uncertain. The germline gives CDR1 SGDLS, CDR2 YYNGEE. The CDR3 runs to 14 residues. V lost 5 bases and J lost 2, with 12 bases in between.

This chain uses TRBV5-4 with TRBJ2-3, with D possibly matching TRBD2 (5 bases). Looked up from germline, CDR1 is SGHNT and CDR2 is YYREEE (reference sequence). Between the trimmed V and J ends, which lost 4 bases and 1 base, there was a span of 19 bases. The CDR3 is 17 amino acids. CDR3 amino acids: CASSVDPGPAGTDTQYF. CDR3 nucleotide sequence: TGTGCCAGCAGCGTCGACCCGGGCCCAGCGGGCACAGATACGCAGTATTTT. The full variable domain, its missing parts supplied by reference TRBV5-4 and TRBJ2-3, is ETGVTQSPTHLIKTRGQQVTLRCSSQSGHNTVSWYQQALGQGPQFIFQYYREEENGRGNFPPRFSGLQFPNYSSELNVNALELDDSALYLCASSVDPGPAGTDTQYFGPGTRLTVL.

This clone was counted a few times. The chain joins TRBV27 to TRBJ2-3; TRBD2 matches 8 bases. This CDR3 has 15 residues. Germline V gene sequence: CDR1 MNHEY, CDR2 SMNVEV (reference sequence). J was trimmed by 4 bases and V by 8 bases; bases with no gene match: 11. The CDR3 loop is CASRKGGLAADTQYF. The CDR3 nucleotides read TGTGCCAGCCGAAAGGGTGGACTAGCAGCAGATACGCAGTATTTT.

This chain links TRBV18 with TRBJ1-2, with 9 bases that match TRBD1. Per germline, CDR1 KGHSH and CDR2 LQKENI. CDR3 length: 13 residues. The J segment lost 6 bases and the V segment lost 5 bases, leaving 4 bases of the junction unmatched. The CDR3 sequence is CASSSGQGDGYTF. The CDR3 region has the DNA TGTGCCAGCTCATCGGGACAGGGAGATGGCTACACCTTC.

V is TRBV5-6 and J is TRBJ2-7; D might be TRBD1 (6 bases). Germline assignment: CDR1 SGHDT and CDR2 YYEEEE. The CDR3 is 15 residues long. The ends were cut back, 4 bases at V and 5 bases at J, with 19 bases in the middle. CDR3 sequence: CASSPDAGDFDEQYF. Here the CDR3 DNA reads TGTGCCAGCAGCCCGGACGCAGGGGATTTTGACGAGCAGTACTTC.

This chain joins TRBV7-9 and TRBJ2-7; the match to TRBD1 covers 7 bases. This CDR3 has 13 residues. Germline V gives CDR1 SEHNR, CDR2 FQNEAQ (reference sequence). The junction had 6 bases not matched to a gene; V was cut back by 4 bases and J by 6 bases. This CDR3 reads CASSSPGQFEQYF. CDR3 coding DNA: TGTGCCAGCAGCTCGCCGGGACAGTTCGAGCAGTACTTC.

The rearrangement uses TRBV11-3 and TRBJ2-3, with D possibly matching TRBD2 (6 bases). Germline assignment: CDR1 SGHNT and CDR2 YENEEA. This CDR3 spans 17 amino acids. V lost 1 base and J lost 5, with 19 bases in between. The CDR3 DNA reads TGTGCCAGCAGCTTAGGCCTGACACGGGGCGGGGTAGATACGCAGTATTTT. Encoded protein: CASSLGLTRGGVDTQYF.

V usage is TRBV7-2 and J usage is TRBJ2-7, with 8 bases identical to TRBD1. The CDR3 extends over 14 amino acids. CDR1 is SGHTA and CDR2 is FQGNSA in the germline V gene. The ends lost 3 bases at V and 4 bases at J; junction bases unmatched: 5. The CDR3 DNA is TGTGCCAGCAGCTTCGCAGGGGGCAGGTACGAGCAGTACTTC. Translation: CASSFAGGRYEQYF.

This chain joins TRBV15 and TRBJ2-1; D call uncertain. The CDR3 runs to 13 residues. Germline V CDR1 and CDR2: LNHNV, YYDKDF (reference sequence). V lost 0 bases to trimming and J lost 6 bases, with 6 bases between them. The CDR3 here is CATSRDYPNEQFF. The CDR3 region has the DNA TGTGCCACCAGCAGAGACTACCCCAATGAGCAGTTCTTC.

J is TRBJ2-4 and V is TRBV7-9; 13 bases fit TRBD2. V was pared by 5 bases and J by 4 bases, with 2 bases of the junction left unmatched. The CDR3 sequence is 15 residues long. Germline loops: CDR1 SEHNR, CDR2 FQNEAQ (reference sequence). The CDR3 DNA follows: TGTGCCAGCAGCCCGACTAGCGGGGGGAAAAACATTCAGTACTTC. It encodes CASSPTSGGKNIQYF.

There are a few counts of this clone. The V call is TRBV4-3, the J call TRBJ1-2; perhaps TRBD1 as D (6 bases). The V and J ends lost 2 bases and 1 base respectively, with 11 bases between them. The CDR3 is made up of 15 amino acids. CDR1 is LGHNA and CDR2 is YSLEER in the germline V gene. The chain's CDR3 is CASSQSYRVNYGYTF. The CDR3 nucleotides read TGCGCCAGCAGCCAATCTTACAGGGTTAACTATGGCTACACCTTC.

The chain employs TRBV29-1 and TRBJ2-7, with 9 bases lining up with TRBD2. The CDR3 spans 12 residues. The germline CDR1 and CDR2 sequences are SQVTM and ANQGSEA. The junction had 8 bases not matched to a gene; V was cut back by 8 bases and J by 6 bases. CDR3 protein: CSLGLANGEQYF. As DNA, the CDR3 is TGCAGCCTAGGACTAGCGAATGGCGAGCAGTACTTC.

The rearrangement joins TRBV11-3 to TRBJ2-4, with D maybe TRBD2 (5 bases). Germline V gives CDR1 SGHNT, CDR2 YENEEA. This CDR3 contains 14 residues. Trimming stripped 4 bases from V and 3 bases from J, with 10 bases between. The CDR3 loop is CASSSGWGKNIQYF. The CDR3 region has the DNA TGTGCCAGCAGCTCGGGATGGGGCAAAAACATTCAGTACTTC.

This clone showed up many times. The chain has TRBV14 and TRBJ2-2; D is possibly TRBD2 (6 bases). This CDR3 is built from 17 residues. Germline V gene data show CDR1 as SGHDN and CDR2 as FVKESK. Trimming stripped 0 bases from V and 7 bases from J, with 18 bases between. The CDR3 here is CASSQDLFRERVGELFF. The CDR3 DNA is TGTGCCAGCAGCCAAGACCTTTTCCGGGAGAGAGTCGGGGAGCTGTTTTTT.

The chain combines TRBV2 with TRBJ1-2; TRBD1 aligns across 9 bases. This CDR3 comprises 12 residues. Trimming cost V 6 bases and J 7 bases; bases outside gene matches: 3. CDR1 and CDR2 from the germline V gene are SNHLY and FYNNEI. CDR3 DNA sequence: TGTGCCAGCAGGGGACAGGGTGGTGGCTACACCTTC. Protein: CASRGQGGGYTF.